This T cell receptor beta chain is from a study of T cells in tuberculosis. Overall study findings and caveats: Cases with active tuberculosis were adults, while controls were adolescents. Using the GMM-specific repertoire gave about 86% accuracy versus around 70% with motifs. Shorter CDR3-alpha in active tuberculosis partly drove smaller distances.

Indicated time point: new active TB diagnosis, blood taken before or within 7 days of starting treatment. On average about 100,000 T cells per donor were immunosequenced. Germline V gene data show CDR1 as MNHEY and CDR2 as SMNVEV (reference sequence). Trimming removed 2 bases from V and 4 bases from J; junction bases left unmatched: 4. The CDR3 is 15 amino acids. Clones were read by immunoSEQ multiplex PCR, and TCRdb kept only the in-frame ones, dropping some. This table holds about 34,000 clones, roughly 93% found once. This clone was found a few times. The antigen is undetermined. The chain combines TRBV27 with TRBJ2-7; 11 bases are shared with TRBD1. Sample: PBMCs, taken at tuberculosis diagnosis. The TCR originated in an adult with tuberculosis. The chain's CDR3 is CASSLNGQGAYEQYF. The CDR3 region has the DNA TGTGCCAGCAGTTTAAACGGACAGGGGGCTTACGAGCAGTACTTC.